The present T cell receptor beta chain was sequenced within a study of molecular identifiers for immune sequencing clone quantification (dated by TCRdb to the late 2010s). Background for the entire study: For a replicate experiment, RNA from around 20,000 or 100,000 naive CD8 T cells was divided into five aliquots, of which four were sequenced. This methods study benchmarked molecular-identifier clustering-based TCR repertoire sequencing (MIDCIRS) and TCR RNA copy counting, using CD8 T cells to do so.

From a lookup of the germline V gene, CDR1 and CDR2 are SGHRS and YFSETQ. V loses 7 bases, J loses 5 bases, and the germline ends lie 16 bases apart. Inclusive of the bounding cysteine and phenylalanine, the CDR3 is 14 residues long. Only CDR3 DNA is held: 42 bases, read in frame from base 1. This clonotype was counted only a few times. Its antigen is currently not known. Base qualities are missing; no much larger clone stands one base away. Libraries of naive CD8 T cells were built from anywhere between about 20,000 and 1,000,000 sorted cells, with 10%, 30% or 50% of the purified RNA used. Naive CD8 T cells, defined as CD8+CD4-CCR7+CD45RA+, were FACS-sorted into RLT Plus buffer on a BD FACSAria II. To test detection sensitivity, Jurkat RNA equal to about nine TCR copies was added to samples of about 20,000-1,000,000 naive CD8 T cells. Enrichment of CD8 T cells was done with RosetteSep CD8+ T Cell Enrichment Cocktail plus Ficoll-Paque, and ACK red cell lysis came afterward.

Receptor libraries were prepared by PCR. The instrument given in TCRdb is NextSeq 500. Bulk TCR libraries were generated as previously described, with the TCR primers listed in Table S5 used. The Qiagen AllPrep DNA/RNA kit was used to purify total RNA. Before analysis, reads from multiple sequencing runs of the same library were pooled. The original methods were these. Reads were retained only if the reads had an exact TCR constant sequence, and the retained reads were trimmed to 150 nt and grouped according to their 12-nt molecular barcodes. Reads inside each barcode group were sub-clustered using a 15% Levenshtein threshold, and a quality-weighted consensus sequence was constructed for each RNA molecule. Non-functional sequences were removed, as were lower-count sequences one edit away from another. On the basis of fitting two negative binomial distributions, barcode sub-clusters with fewer than 20% of the maximum read count were discarded. Through fastp at Q25 and MiXCR, TCRdb rebuilt clones from the public reads, retaining in-frame beta chains. Here each entry gathers all rows of one CDR3 protein and keeps the most common genes and DNA. The V and J calls were not made by the authors but by TCRdb's processing. The sample table lists a few hundred thousand distinct CDR3 sequences, roughly 24% of them with a count of one. The ten top clones hold 0.65% to 0.75% of the sample.

What the authors observed across the whole study: Spiked-in Jurkat TCR RNA (approximately 10 copies' worth), which is not part of the donor repertoire, was contained in the naive libraries. Identical TCR molecules sharing a barcode could cause highly expanded clone sizes to be underestimated. In CMV-specific effector cells, clones with more than 20 RNA copies accounted for over 99% of molecules, whereas in naive cells such clones accounted for under 1%. When barcode sub-clustering was not used, chimeric consensus sequences inflated TCR diversity, with chimeras reaching as high as 47%. Spiked-in Jurkat TCR RNA equal to a single cell's worth was reported to be detectable even within one million naive CD8 T cells. About 3 recovered TCR RNA copies per cell were obtained by modeling, versus about 10 by digital PCR, implying a capture efficiency of 30% to 35%.

This TCR derives from a human donor in good health. Some libraries in this study had Jurkat cell RNA spiked in. The rearrangement joined TRBV5-1 to TRBJ2-1; the D gene is perhaps TRBD1, on 6 matching bases. Sequences were obtained from naive CD8+ T cells from blood, with Jurkat cell RNA spiked in. Per the publication, the cell subset or site label means: FACS-sorted CD8+CD4-CCR7+CD45RA+ naive T cells. The DNA reads as follows: TGCGCCAGCGGGAAAGGCCGGGACAACAATGAGCAGTTCTTC. Its protein product is CASGKGRDNNEQFF.